This T cell receptor beta chain came from a study of T-cell memory formation after mild COVID-19. As for the study in general: TCR clusters were mostly confined to one donor each.

Via MiXCR, TCRdb re-called the 5' RACE reads, giving one row per CDR3 protein. The sample lists around 300,000 distinct CDR3 sequences, roughly 13% seen once, with approximately 22% in the top ten. This CDR3 spans 16 amino acids. CDR1 is MDHEN, CDR2 SYDVKM, per germline. J lost 3 bases, V lost 4 bases, and 7 bases had no gene match. Sequenced sample: PBMCs or a T cell subset sorted from them (not recorded which). This TCR was recovered from a man aged 18-30 years who had mild COVID-19 (a few samples of this study predate the infection). Cell type and time point are not known. The rearrangement joins TRBV28 to TRBJ2-1; 9 nucleotides align to TRBD1. CDR3 DNA sequence: TGTGCCAGCAGTTCACCGGGACAGGGTATCTACAATGAGCAGTTCTTC. Encoded protein: CASSSPGQGIYNEQFF.